This TCR beta chain was profiled in a study of blood T cells in healthy people across ages. Study details: Capturing about one barcoded beta molecule per two T cells was achieved by template switching.

The germline V gene has CDR1 SGHRS and CDR2 YFSETQ. The CDR3 is 19 residues long. V shed 1 base and J shed 9 bases, with 31 bases lying between them. Worth noting for this clonotype: Its antigen remains unidentified.

Findings and caveats of the study: Reliance upon unsorted PBMCs precluded definitive naive versus antigen-experienced comparison. Possibly confounding the expanded clonotype changes was the fact that donor CMV status was unknown.

The use of a sample-barcoded 5' primer and a J-beta primer mix characterized a second PCR of roughly 6 to 11 cycles. In TCRdb, the 5' RACE reads were re-called with MiXCR into one record per CDR3 protein. The profile shows around 870,000 distinct CDR3 sequences, about 30% of them singletons. Specimen: blood. The chain uses TRBV5-1 and TRBJ2-5; D is possibly TRBD1 or TRBD2 (5 bases each). This sequence was found in a woman aged 80 or older in good health. The CDR3 reads CASSLRPLGALDGAVAQYF. The CDR3 coding sequence is TGCGCCAGCAGCTTGCGCCCCTTAGGTGCACTCGACGGGGCAGTAGCCCAGTACTTC. Variable domain in full (rest from reference TRBV5-1 and TRBJ2-5): KAGVTQTPRYLIKTRGQQVTLSCSPISGHRSVSWYQQTPGQGLQFLFEYFSETQRNKGNFPGRFSGRQFSNSRSEMNVSTLELGDSALYLCASSLRPLGALDGAVAQYFGPGTRLLVL.